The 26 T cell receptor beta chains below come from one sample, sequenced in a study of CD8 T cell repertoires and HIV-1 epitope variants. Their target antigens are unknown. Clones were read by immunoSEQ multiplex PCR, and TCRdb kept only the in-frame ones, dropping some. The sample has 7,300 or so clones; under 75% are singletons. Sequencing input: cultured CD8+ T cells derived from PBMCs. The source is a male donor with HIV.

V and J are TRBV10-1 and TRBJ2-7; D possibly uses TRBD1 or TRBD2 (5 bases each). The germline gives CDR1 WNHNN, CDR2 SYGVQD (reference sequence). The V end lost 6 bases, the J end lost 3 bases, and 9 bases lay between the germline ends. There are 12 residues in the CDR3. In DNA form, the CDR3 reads TGCGCCAGCAGGGGACCCAACTACGAGCAGTACTTC. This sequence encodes CASRGPNYEQYF.

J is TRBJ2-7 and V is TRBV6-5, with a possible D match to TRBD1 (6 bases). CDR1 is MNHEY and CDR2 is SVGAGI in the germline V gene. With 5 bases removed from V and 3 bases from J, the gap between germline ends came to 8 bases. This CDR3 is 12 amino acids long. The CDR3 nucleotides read TGTGCCAGCAGTCCAGGGGACTACGAGCAGTACTTC. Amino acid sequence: CASSPGDYEQYF.

Here the CDR3 reads CASRIAGSYYEQYF. DNA for the CDR3: TGTGCCAGCAGGATAGCGGGGAGCTATTACGAGCAGTACTTC. The V and J genes are TRBV6-1 and TRBJ2-7; TRBD2 matches at 8 bases. CDR3 length: 14 residues. V lost 6 bases, J lost 4 bases, and 8 bases stayed unmatched. In germline, CDR1 is MNHNS, CDR2 SASEGT.

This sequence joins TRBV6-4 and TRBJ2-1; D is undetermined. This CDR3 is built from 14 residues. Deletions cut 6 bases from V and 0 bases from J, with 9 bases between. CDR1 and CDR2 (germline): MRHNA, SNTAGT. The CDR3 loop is CASRNHSSYNEQFF. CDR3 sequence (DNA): TGTGCCAGCAGAAACCACAGCTCCTACAATGAGCAGTTCTTC.

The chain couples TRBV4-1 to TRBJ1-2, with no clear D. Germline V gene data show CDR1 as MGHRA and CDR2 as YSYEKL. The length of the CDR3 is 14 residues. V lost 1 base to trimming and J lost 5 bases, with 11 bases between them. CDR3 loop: CASSQGRLTYGYTF. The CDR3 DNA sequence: TGCGCCAGCAGCCAAGGGCGGCTTACGTATGGCTACACCTTC.

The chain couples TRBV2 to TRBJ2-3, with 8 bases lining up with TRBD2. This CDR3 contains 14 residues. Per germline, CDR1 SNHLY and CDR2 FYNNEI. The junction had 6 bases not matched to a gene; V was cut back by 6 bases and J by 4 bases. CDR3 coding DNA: TGTGCCAGCAGGGCAGGACTAGCCGCAGATACGCAGTATTTT. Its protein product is CASRAGLAADTQYF.

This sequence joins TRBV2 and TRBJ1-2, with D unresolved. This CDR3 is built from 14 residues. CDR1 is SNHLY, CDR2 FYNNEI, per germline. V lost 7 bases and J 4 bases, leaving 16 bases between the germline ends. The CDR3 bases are TGTGCCAGCACCCCCGGCTCCCTCACCTATGGCTACACCTTC. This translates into CASTPGSLTYGYTF.

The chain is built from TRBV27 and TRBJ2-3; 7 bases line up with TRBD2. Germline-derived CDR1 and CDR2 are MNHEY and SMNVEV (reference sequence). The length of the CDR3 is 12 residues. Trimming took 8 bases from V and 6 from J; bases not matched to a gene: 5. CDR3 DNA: TGTGCCAGCGGGAGGGCCGCCGATACGCAGTATTTT. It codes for CASGRAADTQYF.

The CDR3 is CASSLSSPLGQGGSPLHF. The CDR3 nucleotides are TGTGCCAGCAGTTTATCTTCTCCGTTGGGACAGGGTGGTTCACCCCTCCACTTT. V is TRBV27 and J is TRBJ1-6; TRBD1 matches 9 bases. J lost 9 bases, V lost 0 bases, and 12 bases had no gene match. The CDR3 has 18 amino acids. Germline V lookup: CDR1 MNHEY, CDR2 SMNVEV (reference sequence).

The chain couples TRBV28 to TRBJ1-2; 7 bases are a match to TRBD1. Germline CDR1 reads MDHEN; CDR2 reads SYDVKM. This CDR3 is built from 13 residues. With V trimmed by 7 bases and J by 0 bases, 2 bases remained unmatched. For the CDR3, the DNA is TGTGCCAGCAACAGGGGATCTAACTATGGCTACACCTTC. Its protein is CASNRGSNYGYTF.

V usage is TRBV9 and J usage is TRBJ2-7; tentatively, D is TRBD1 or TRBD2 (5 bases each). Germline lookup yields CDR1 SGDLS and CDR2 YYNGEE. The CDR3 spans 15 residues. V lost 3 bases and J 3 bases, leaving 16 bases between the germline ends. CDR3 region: CASSGGSSSSYEQYF. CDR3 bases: TGTGCCAGCAGCGGGGGGTCCTCTAGTAGCTACGAGCAGTACTTC.

In DNA form, the CDR3 reads TGCAGCGTTGAGTGGCAGGGGGCAAACTATGGCTACACCTTC. Amino acid sequence: CSVEWQGANYGYTF. The rearrangement uses TRBV29-1 and TRBJ1-2; 8 positions agree with TRBD1. V shed 3 bases, J shed 2 bases, and the junction held 5 bases outside the gene matches. CDR1 and CDR2 (germline): SQVTM, ANQGSEA. The CDR3 loop spans 14 amino acids.

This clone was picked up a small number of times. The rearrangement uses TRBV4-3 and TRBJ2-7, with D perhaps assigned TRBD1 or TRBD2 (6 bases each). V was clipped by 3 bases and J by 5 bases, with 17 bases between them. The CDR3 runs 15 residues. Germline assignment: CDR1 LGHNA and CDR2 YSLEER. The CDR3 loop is CASSHAQGGLHEQYF. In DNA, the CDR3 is TGCGCCAGCAGCCACGCACAGGGAGGCCTTCACGAGCAGTACTTC.

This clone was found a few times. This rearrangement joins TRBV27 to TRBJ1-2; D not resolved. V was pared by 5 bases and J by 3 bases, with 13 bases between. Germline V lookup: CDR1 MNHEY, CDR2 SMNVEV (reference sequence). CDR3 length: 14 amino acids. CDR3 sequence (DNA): TGTGCCAGCAGTCCGACTGGGATCCACTATGGCTACACCTTC. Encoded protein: CASSPTGIHYGYTF.

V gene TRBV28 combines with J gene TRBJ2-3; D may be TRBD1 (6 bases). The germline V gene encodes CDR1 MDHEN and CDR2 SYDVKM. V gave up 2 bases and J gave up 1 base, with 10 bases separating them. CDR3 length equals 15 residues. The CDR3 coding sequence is TGTGCCAGCAGTTTAGGGCCAGGGGGCACAGATACGCAGTATTTT. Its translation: CASSLGPGGTDTQYF.

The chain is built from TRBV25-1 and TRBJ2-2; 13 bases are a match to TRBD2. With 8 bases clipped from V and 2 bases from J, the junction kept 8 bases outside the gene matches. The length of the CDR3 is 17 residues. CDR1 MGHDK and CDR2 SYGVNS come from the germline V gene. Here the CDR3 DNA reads TGTGCCAGCGGGGGAAGACTAGCGGGAGGAAACACCGGGGAGCTGTTTTTT. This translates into CASGGRLAGGNTGELFF.

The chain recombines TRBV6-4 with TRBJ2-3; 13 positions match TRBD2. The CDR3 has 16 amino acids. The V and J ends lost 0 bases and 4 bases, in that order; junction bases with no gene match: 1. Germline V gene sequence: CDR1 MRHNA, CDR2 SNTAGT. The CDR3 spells CASSDSGTSGADTQYF. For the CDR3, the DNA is TGTGCCAGCAGTGACTCCGGGACTAGCGGGGCAGATACGCAGTATTTT.

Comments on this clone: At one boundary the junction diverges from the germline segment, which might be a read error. The CDR3, as DNA: TGCGCCAGCAGCCAAGATCCCGTCGAACTCGACTATGGCTACACCTTC. Protein sequence: CASSQDPVELDYGYTF. V is TRBV7-2 and J is TRBJ1-2; D remains ambiguous. CDR1 is SGHTA and CDR2 is FQGNSA in the germline V gene. The CDR3 is 16 residues long.

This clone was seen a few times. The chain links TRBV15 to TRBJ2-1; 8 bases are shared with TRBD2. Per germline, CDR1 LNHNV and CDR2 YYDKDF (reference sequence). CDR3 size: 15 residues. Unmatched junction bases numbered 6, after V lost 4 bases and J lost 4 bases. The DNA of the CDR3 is TGTGCCACCAGCATTGGGACTAGGGAGTACAATGAGCAGTTCTTC. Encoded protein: CATSIGTREYNEQFF.

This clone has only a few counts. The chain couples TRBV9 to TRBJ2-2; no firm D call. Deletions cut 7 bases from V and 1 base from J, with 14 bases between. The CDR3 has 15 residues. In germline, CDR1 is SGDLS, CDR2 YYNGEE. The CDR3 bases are TGTGCCAGCTCGGAAGGGTTCTGGAACACCGGGGAGCTGTTTTTT. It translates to CASSEGFWNTGELFF.

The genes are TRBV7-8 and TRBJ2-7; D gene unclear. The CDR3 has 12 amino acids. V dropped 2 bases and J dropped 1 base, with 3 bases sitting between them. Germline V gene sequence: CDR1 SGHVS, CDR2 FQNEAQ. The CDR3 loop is CASSLISYEQYF. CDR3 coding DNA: TGTGCCAGCAGCTTAATTTCCTACGAGCAGTACTTC. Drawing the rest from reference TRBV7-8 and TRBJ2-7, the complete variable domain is GAGVSQSPRYKVAKRGQDVALRCDPISGHVSLFWYQQALGQGPEFLTYFQNEAQLDKSGLPSDRFFAERPEGSVSTLKIQRTQQEDSAVYLCASSLISYEQYFGPGTRLTVT.

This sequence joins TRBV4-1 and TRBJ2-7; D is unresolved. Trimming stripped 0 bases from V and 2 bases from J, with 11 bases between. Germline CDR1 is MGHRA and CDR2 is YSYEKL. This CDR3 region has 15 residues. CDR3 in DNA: TGCGCCAGCAGCCAAGATTCGAGTTCCCCCTACGAGCAGTACTTC. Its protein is CASSQDSSSPYEQYF.

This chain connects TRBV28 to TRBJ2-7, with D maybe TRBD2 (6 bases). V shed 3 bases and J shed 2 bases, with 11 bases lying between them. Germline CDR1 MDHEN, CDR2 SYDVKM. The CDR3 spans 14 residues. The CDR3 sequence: CASSLGTPAYEQYF. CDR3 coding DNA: TGTGCCAGCAGTTTGGGGACTCCCGCCTACGAGCAGTACTTC.

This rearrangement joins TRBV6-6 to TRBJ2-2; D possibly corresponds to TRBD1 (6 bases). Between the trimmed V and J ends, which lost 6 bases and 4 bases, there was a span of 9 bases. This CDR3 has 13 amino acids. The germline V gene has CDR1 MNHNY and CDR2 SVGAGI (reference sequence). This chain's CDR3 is CASSSDSTGELFF. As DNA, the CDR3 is TGTGCCAGCAGCTCGGACAGCACCGGGGAGCTGTTTTTT.

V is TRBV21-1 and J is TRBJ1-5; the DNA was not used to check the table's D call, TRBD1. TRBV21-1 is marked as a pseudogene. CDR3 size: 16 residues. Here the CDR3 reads CASSKWGQCDNQPQHF. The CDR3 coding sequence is TGTGCCAGCAGCAAGTGGGGACAGTGCGACAATCAGCCCCAGCATTTT.

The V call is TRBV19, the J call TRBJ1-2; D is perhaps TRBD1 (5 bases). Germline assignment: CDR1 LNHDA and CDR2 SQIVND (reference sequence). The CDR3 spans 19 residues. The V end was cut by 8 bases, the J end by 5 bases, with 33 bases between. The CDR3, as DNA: TGTGCCAGTCGTCCCCGCGAAATTGACCCCCAGGGCCTTTGGTATGGCTACACCTTC. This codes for CASRPREIDPQGLWYGYTF.